This T cell receptor beta chain emerged from a study of cytomegalovirus exposure and HLA in healthy donors. For the study at large: Approximately 81% of around 390 genotyped donors fell in the Caucasian-associated ancestry cluster.

The PCR employed 60 Vbeta primers together with 13 Jbeta primers. Profiled with immunoSEQ multiplex PCR; TCRdb holds only in-frame clones, not every one. The sample data list 150,000 to 200,000 clones. V lost 0 bases to trimming and J lost 5 bases, with 7 bases between them. The CDR3 contains 14 residues. Germline V gene sequence: CDR1 KGHSH, CDR2 LQKENI. On this clone: The target antigen is unknown.

Study results and caveats: Excluded: some indistinguishable V segments such as TRBV6-2 and TRBV6-3.

The J gene is TRBJ2-2, the V gene TRBV18, with D possibly matching TRBD1 (6 bases). This receptor was identified in a woman aged 18-30 years in good health and CMV-seropositive. The material sequenced was PBMCs. The CDR3 loop reads CASSPPTGTGELFF. CDR3 DNA sequence: TGTGCCAGCTCACCACCCACAGGGACCGGGGAGCTGTTTTTT.